A selection of T cell receptor beta chains follows, all from one sample in a study of cytomegalovirus exposure and HLA in healthy donors. Data came from immunoSEQ multiplex PCR; TCRdb stores just in-frame clones and leaves some out. The sample lists under 130,000 clones, more than 85% occurring once. Sequencing was performed on PBMCs. The receptors stem from a young woman in good health and CMV-seropositive. Each CDR3 is given with its conserved first and last residue. The D gene is left open where the match is weak. Not every row has a clone size; where given, it reads once, few, many or a size class.

v_call	j_call	d_call	clone_size	cdr3_nt	cdr3_aa
TRBV5-8	TRBJ2-5	TRBD2	NA	TGTGCCAGCAGCTTGGACGAGCGGGGGGCCCTGTACTTC	CASSLDERGALYF
TRBV7-3	TRBJ2-5	TRBD1	once	TGTGCCAGCAGCCCCGCCGTAGGGGGCATAGAGACCCAGTACTTC	CASSPAVGGIETQYF
TRBV2	TRBJ1-6	TRBD1	NA	TGTGCCAGCACCCTGGACAGGGGGTATAATTCACCCCTCCACTTT	CASTLDRGYNSPLHF
TRBV30	TRBJ2-7	TRBD1	NA	TGTGCCTGGAGTGTACAGGGGGCATACGAGCAGTACTTC	CAWSVQGAYEQYF
TRBV28	TRBJ1-5	NA	few	TGTGCCAGCAGTCCCGCGGTCCGTGGGCAGCATTTT	CASSPAVRGQHF
TRBV5-1	TRBJ2-7	TRBD1	NA	TGCGCCAGCAGATCACCGGGACAGAGATACGAGCAGTACTTC	CASRSPGQRYEQYF
TRBV2	TRBJ2-2	NA	once	TGTGCCAGCGCGAGGAGGGTCTCTAGCCGGGAGCTGTTTTTT	CASARRVSSRELFF
TRBV29-1	TRBJ1-1	NA	NA	TGCAGCGTTGAAGGCAGAATGAACACTGAAGCTTTCTTT	CSVEGRMNTEAFF
TRBV7-9	TRBJ2-5	TRBD2	NA	TGTGCCAGCAGCTTATTAAGCGGGGGGCAAGGAGAGACCCAGTACTTC	CASSLLSGGQGETQYF
TRBV11-3	TRBJ2-3	NA	NA	TGTGCCAGCAACCCCTTGCCCCCGACAAGGACTAGCACAGATACGCAGTATTTT	CASNPLPPTRTSTDTQYF
TRBV2	TRBJ1-1	NA	NA	TGTGCCAGCAGGACCGCGCCGGGGGTCACTGAAGCTTTCTTT	CASRTAPGVTEAFF
TRBV11-3	TRBJ2-6	NA	NA	TGTGCCAGCAGTCTGACAGGCGTGACCCTCTCTGGGGCCAACGTCCTGACTTTC	CASSLTGVTLSGANVLTF
TRBV27	TRBJ1-2	NA	NA	TGTGCCAGCAGTTTCGTAGGCAGGAACTATGGCTACACCTTC	CASSFVGRNYGYTF
TRBV4-2	TRBJ1-3	TRBD1	NA	TGTGCCAGCAGCCAAGTTGGACAGGTCCATGCTGGAAACACCATATATTTT	CASSQVGQVHAGNTIYF
TRBV7-9	TRBJ2-1	TRBD1	NA	TGTGCCAGCAGACCACCGGGACAGGGGGCCCGGGAGCAGTTCTTC	CASRPPGQGAREQFF
TRBV5-6	TRBJ1-2	NA	NA	TGTGCCAGCAGCTTAGAACAGCATATAATATTCTATGGCTACACCTTC	CASSLEQHIIFYGYTF
TRBV9	TRBJ2-3	TRBD2	once	TGTGCCAGCAGCGTAGGAGATAGCGGGAGACGGGATACGCAGTATTTT	CASSVGDSGRRDTQYF
TRBV5-6	TRBJ2-2	NA	NA	TGTGCCAGCAGCCAGCCCACTCTACAGGGAGGGGAGCTGTTTTTT	CASSQPTLQGGELFF
TRBV6-1	TRBJ1-5	NA	NA	TGTGCCAGCAGTGAAGGGGGGGGAGTCCAGCCCCAGCATTTT	CASSEGGGVQPQHF
TRBV7-2	TRBJ2-3	TRBD2	NA	TGTGCCAGCAGCTCCGGACTAGCACCTAGCACAGATACGCAGTATTTT	CASSSGLAPSTDTQYF
TRBV11-2	TRBJ2-3	NA	NA	TGTGCCAGCAGCTTATGGGGCAGAAGCACAGATACGCAGTATTTT	CASSLWGRSTDTQYF
TRBV11-3	TRBJ1-2	TRBD1	NA	TGTGCCAGCAGCTTAGAGGGTCGACAGGGGACCAACTATGGCTACACCTTC	CASSLEGRQGTNYGYTF
TRBV2	TRBJ2-3	NA	NA	TGTGCCAGCAGCCTTAACAGGGTCACAGATACGCAGTATTTT	CASSLNRVTDTQYF
TRBV11-1	TRBJ1-1	TRBD1	once	TGTGCCAGCAGCCAAGACAGGGGAGGTGAAGCTTTCTTT	CASSQDRGGEAFF
TRBV6-1	TRBJ2-7	NA	NA	TGTGCCAGCAGTCTTCTGTCCTACGAGCAGTACTTC	CASSLLSYEQYF
TRBV5-1	TRBJ1-4	TRBD1	NA	TGCGCCAGCAGCGTCCTGGGACAGGAGGCTGAAAAACTGTTTTTT	CASSVLGQEAEKLFF
TRBV19	TRBJ2-7	TRBD2	NA	TGTGCCAGTAGCAACGTCCGGACTAGCGGGAGCTACGAGCAGTACTTC	CASSNVRTSGSYEQYF
TRBV10-3	TRBJ2-3	TRBD1	NA	TGTGCCACCTCTTCGGACAGGTCGTTCACAGATACGCAGTATTTT	CATSSDRSFTDTQYF
TRBV4-2	TRBJ1-5	NA	NA	TGTGCCAGCAGCCAAGGTACATATCAGCCCCAGCATTTT	CASSQGTYQPQHF
TRBV13	TRBJ1-2	NA	NA	TGTGCCAGCAGCCTAAACGTTGGCTACACCTTC	CASSLNVGYTF
TRBV10-2	TRBJ1-2	NA	NA	TGCGCCAGCAGTGAGTCATGGGCTGGCTACACCTTC	CASSESWAGYTF
TRBV2	TRBJ1-1	TRBD1	NA	TGTGCCAGCAATCAGGACAGGGGGATGAACACTGAAGCTTTCTTT	CASNQDRGMNTEAFF
TRBV19	TRBJ1-2	TRBD1	NA	TGTGCCAGTAGTATAGGACAGGGACGTAATGGCTACACCTTC	CASSIGQGRNGYTF
TRBV9	TRBJ1-1	NA	NA	TGTGCCAGCAGCGCGCATCCCTCTGGGCGGGGGAACACTGAAGCTTTCTTT	CASSAHPSGRGNTEAFF
TRBV28	TRBJ2-7	TRBD1	NA	TGTGCCAGCACCTCAACACCCGGGACAGGGTACCACGAGCAGTACTTC	CASTSTPGTGYHEQYF
TRBV5-1	TRBJ2-5	TRBD1	once	TGCGCCAGCAGCCCGGGACAGGTAGAGACCCAGTACTTC	CASSPGQVETQYF
TRBV7-8	TRBJ1-4	NA	NA	TGTGCCAGCAGCCCCCACAGGACAACTAATGAAAAACTGTTTTTT	CASSPHRTTNEKLFF
TRBV12-5	TRBJ1-1	TRBD1	NA	TGTGCTAGTGGTGTCCGGGACAGGGTGAACACTGAAGCTTTCTTT	CASGVRDRVNTEAFF
TRBV30	TRBJ2-7	NA	NA	TGTGCCTGGAGTACAGGTAGCTACGAGCAGTACTTC	CAWSTGSYEQYF
TRBV28	TRBJ2-7	TRBD2	NA	TGTGCCAGCAGTTTTGACGGGGGGGCGAGCTCCTACGAGCAGTACTTC	CASSFDGGASSYEQYF
TRBV5-1	TRBJ2-1	NA	NA	TGCGCCAGCAGTGGTAGTGGACTACGGGTTAGGAATGAGCAGTTCTTC	CASSGSGLRVRNEQFF
TRBV30	TRBJ2-5	NA	NA	TGTGCCTGGACGGCAGGACAAGGCCTGAGGCAAGAGACCCAGTACTTC	CAWTAGQGLRQETQYF
TRBV6-5	TRBJ1-1	TRBD1	NA	TGTGCCAGCAGTTACTCACCAGGGGGACAGCAAGCTTTCTTT	CASSYSPGGQQAFF
TRBV2	TRBJ2-5	NA	once	TGTGCCAGCAACATAGGAGGGGAGACCCAGTACTTC	CASNIGGETQYF
TRBV30	TRBJ2-5	NA	NA	TGTGCCTGGAGTCTGGCAGAAGAGACCCAGTACTTC	CAWSLAEETQYF
TRBV9	TRBJ2-1	TRBD2	NA	TGTGCCAGCAGCGTAGGAACCGGGACTAGCGGGGGCTATGGGACCTACAATGAGCAGTTCTTC	CASSVGTGTSGGYGTYNEQFF
TRBV5-1	TRBJ2-1	NA	NA	TGCGCCAGCAGCGCAGACCGAAGTCTAGGGGGGGATGAGCAGTTCTTC	CASSADRSLGGDEQFF
TRBV11-3	TRBJ2-5	TRBD2	NA	TGTGCCAGCAGCACGACTAGCGGACCCCAAGAGACCCAGTACTTC	CASSTTSGPQETQYF
TRBV5-5	TRBJ2-5	TRBD2	NA	TGTGCCAGCAGCCCGGGGTGGTCCGGGGGGGAGACCCAGTACTTC	CASSPGWSGGETQYF